This TCR beta chain was obtained from a study of shared clonotypes between healthy human individuals. Study-wide background: Researchers assigned three CD4 naive, three CD4 memory, two CD8 naive and one CD8 memory plate to each donor. Notes on the study in general: Among non-shared clonotypes, generation probabilities were lower than among those shared by all four donors. For sorted subsets, rarefaction showed incomplete sequencing despite large depth.

Of note for this clone: Its antigen is as yet unknown.

The CDR3 loop spans 13 amino acids. With 6 bases removed from V and 7 bases from J, the gap between germline ends came to 16 bases. The germline CDR1 and CDR2 sequences are LNHDA and SQIVND (reference sequence). Repertoires were generated with immunoSEQ multiplex PCR, while TCRdb's copy carries only in-frame clones and drops some. The repertoire holds approximately 2.5 million clones, with approximately 94% as singletons. The sequence was collected from a man younger than 30 in good health. Some clones in this sample may be carry-over from other donors' samples. The V and J genes are TRBV19 and TRBJ2-7, with D perhaps TRBD2 (6 bases). The sample was naive CD4+ T cells from PBMCs. Subset reported: CD45RA+ positively selected. The CDR3 region has the DNA TGTGCCAGTAGACCTCGCGGGGTCGGAGAGCAGTACTTC. Its translation is CASRPRGVGEQYF.